The subject of this entry is one T cell receptor (beta chain). The antigen is not known. V gave up 5 bases and J gave up 7 bases, with 15 bases separating them. Per the germline V gene, CDR1 is SGHTA and CDR2 is FQGTGA. The CDR3 spans 13 residues. The entry originates in a study of identifying expanded T cells in peripheral blood. Study-level points and caveats: Technical replicates showed approximately 1.2 changed clones; roughly two weeks around 15; four weeks 19.

The protocol was immunoSEQ multiplex PCR, while the TCRdb copy is restricted to in-frame clones and leaves out a portion. The sample includes approximately 85,000 clones, about four fifths of them seen just once. The sequenced sample was blood. The sequence was obtained from a person aged 18 to 75 in good health. The V call is TRBV7-3, the J call TRBJ2-7, with D perhaps TRBD1 or TRBD2 (7 bases each). The CDR3 DNA follows: TGTGCCAGCAGCCCCAGGGGGGGAGGTGAGCAGTACTTC. Amino acid sequence: CASSPRGGGEQYF.